The 8 T cell receptor beta chains in this list originate from one sample, sequenced in a study of T cell changes during pregnancy in multiple sclerosis. The method was immunoSEQ multiplex PCR; TCRdb's version includes in-frame clones alone and lacks a portion of them. The top ten clones hold approximately 6.6% of a sample with roughly 30,000 clones, around nine tenths of them seen once. This sample comprised CD8+ T cells from peripheral blood mononuclear cells, obtained after pregnancy. Every receptor here comes from a female donor with multiple sclerosis, enrolled in a pregnancy study.

The chain joins TRBV27 to TRBJ2-1, with 13 bases lining up with TRBD2. Unmatched junction bases numbered 8, after V lost 6 bases and J lost 6 bases. This CDR3 contains 16 residues. The germline V gene has CDR1 MNHEY and CDR2 SMNVEV (reference sequence). For the CDR3, the DNA is TGTGCCAGCAGCCCCCTACTAGCGGGAGGGGCCAATGAGCAGTTCTTC. Protein product: CASSPLLAGGANEQFF.

The chain has TRBV9 and TRBJ1-2; the D gene is possibly TRBD1 (5 bases). V was clipped by 4 bases and J by 8 bases, with 21 bases between them. The CDR3 has 15 residues. Germline CDR1 reads SGDLS; CDR2 reads YYNGEE. CDR3 DNA sequence: TGTGCCAGCAGCCCCGCACCGGGGGAGCCTGGGGGCTACACCTTC. Encoded protein: CASSPAPGEPGGYTF.

The chain has TRBV10-3 and TRBJ2-3; D perhaps matches TRBD2 (6 bases). Germline V gene lookup returns CDR1 ENHRY and CDR2 SYGVKD. The germline V and J ends were trimmed by 2 bases and 2 bases, with 20 bases remaining between them. The CDR3 extends over 18 amino acids. CDR3 in DNA: TGTGCCATCAGTGAGGGTGGAGAACCGGGACTGAACACAGATACGCAGTATTTT. Amino acid sequence: CAISEGGEPGLNTDTQYF.

This rearrangement joins TRBV4-3 to TRBJ2-6; possible D gene TRBD1, 7 bases. This CDR3 comprises 17 residues. Trimming removed 4 bases from V and 11 bases from J, with 24 bases in between. Germline CDR1 and CDR2: LGHNA and YSLEER. CDR3 protein: CASSPGGMGTATDVLTF. For the CDR3, the DNA is TGCGCCAGCAGCCCCGGGGGCATGGGGACAGCGACCGACGTCCTGACTTTC.

V usage is TRBV27 and J usage is TRBJ2-5; D perhaps matches TRBD1 (5 bases). CDR3 length: 13 amino acids. The germline V gene encodes CDR1 MNHEY and CDR2 SMNVEV (reference sequence). V was shortened by 5 bases and J by 3 bases, with 10 bases between the two germline ends. CDR3 nucleotides: TGTGCCAGCAGTGCCCGCAGGGAAGAGACCCAGTACTTC. As protein: CASSARREETQYF.

The chain couples TRBV11-2 to TRBJ2-7; 13 bases line up with TRBD2. CDR3 length: 16 residues. Germline CDR1 is SGHAT and CDR2 is FQNNGV. With 1 base clipped from V and 9 bases from J, the junction kept 9 bases outside the gene matches. This CDR3 reads CASSLGGTSGVFGQYF. CDR3 bases: TGTGCCAGCAGCTTAGGTGGGACTAGCGGGGTCTTTGGGCAGTACTTC.

The J gene is TRBJ2-2, the V gene TRBV27; the D is unclear. Germline V gives CDR1 MNHEY, CDR2 SMNVEV (reference sequence). The CDR3 consists of 14 residues. Deletions cut 2 bases from V and 1 base from J, with 5 bases between. The CDR3 reads CASSLTENTGELFF. The CDR3, as DNA: TGTGCCAGCAGTTTAACAGAGAACACCGGGGAGCTGTTTTTT.

Only one count was recorded for this clone. The chain links TRBV15 to TRBJ2-5, with a possible D match to TRBD1 (6 bases). Trimming removed 5 bases at V and 3 bases at J, with 10 bases between. Germline V lookup: CDR1 LNHNV, CDR2 YYDKDF (reference sequence). The CDR3 is 13 residues long. The DNA of the CDR3 is TGTGCCACCAGCCATGGGGGCAAAGAGACCCAGTACTTC. Residues: CATSHGGKETQYF.